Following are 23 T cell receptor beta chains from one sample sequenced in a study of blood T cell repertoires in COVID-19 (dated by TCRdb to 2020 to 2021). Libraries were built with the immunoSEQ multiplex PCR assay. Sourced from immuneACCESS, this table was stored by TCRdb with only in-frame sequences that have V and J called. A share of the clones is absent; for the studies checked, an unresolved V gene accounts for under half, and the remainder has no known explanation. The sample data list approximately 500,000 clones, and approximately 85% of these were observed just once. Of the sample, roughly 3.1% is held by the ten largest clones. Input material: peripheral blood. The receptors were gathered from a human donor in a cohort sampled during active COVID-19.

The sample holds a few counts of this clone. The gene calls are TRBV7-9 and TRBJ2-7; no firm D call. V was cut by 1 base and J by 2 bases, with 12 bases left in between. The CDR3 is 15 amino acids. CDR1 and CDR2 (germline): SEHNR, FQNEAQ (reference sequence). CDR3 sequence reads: CASSLGAFDTYEQYF. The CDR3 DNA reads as TGTGCCAGCAGCTTAGGAGCTTTCGACACCTACGAGCAGTACTTC.

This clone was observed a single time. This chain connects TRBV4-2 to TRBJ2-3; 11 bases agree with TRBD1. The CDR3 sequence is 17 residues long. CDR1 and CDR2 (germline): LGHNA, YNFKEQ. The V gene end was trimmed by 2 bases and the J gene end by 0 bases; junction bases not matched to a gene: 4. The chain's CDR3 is CASSQFGTGGSTDTQYF. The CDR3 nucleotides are TGTGCCAGCAGCCAATTCGGGACAGGGGGAAGCACAGATACGCAGTATTTT.

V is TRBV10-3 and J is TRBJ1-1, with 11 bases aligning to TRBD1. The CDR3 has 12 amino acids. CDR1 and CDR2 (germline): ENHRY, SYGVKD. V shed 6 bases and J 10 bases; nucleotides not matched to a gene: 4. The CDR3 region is CAIRPGQGAAFF. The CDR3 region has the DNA TGTGCCATCAGACCCGGACAGGGGGCAGCTTTCTTT.

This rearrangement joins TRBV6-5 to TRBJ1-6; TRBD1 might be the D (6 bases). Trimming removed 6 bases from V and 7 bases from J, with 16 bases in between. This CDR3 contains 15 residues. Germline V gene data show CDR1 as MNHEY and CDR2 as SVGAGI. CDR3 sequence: CASSRRQAGNSPLHF. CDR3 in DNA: TGTGCCAGCAGCCGGAGACAGGCAGGGAATTCACCCCTCCACTTT.

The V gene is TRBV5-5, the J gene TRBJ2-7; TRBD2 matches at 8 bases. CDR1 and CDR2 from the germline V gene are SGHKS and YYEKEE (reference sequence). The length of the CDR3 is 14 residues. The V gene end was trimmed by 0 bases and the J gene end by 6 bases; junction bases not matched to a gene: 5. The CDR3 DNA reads TGTGCCAGCAGCTTGGACGGGACTAGGTCCGAGCAGTACTTC. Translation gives CASSLDGTRSEQYF. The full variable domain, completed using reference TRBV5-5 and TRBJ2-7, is DAGVTQSPTHLIKTRGQQVTLRCSPISGHKSVSWYQQVLGQGPQFIFQYYEKEERGRGNFPDRFSARQFPNYSSELNVNALLLGDSALYLCASSLDGTRSEQYFGPGTRLTVT.

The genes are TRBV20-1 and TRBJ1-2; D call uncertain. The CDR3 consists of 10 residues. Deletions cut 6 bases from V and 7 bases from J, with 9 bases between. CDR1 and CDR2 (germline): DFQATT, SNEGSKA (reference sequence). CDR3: CSAGLSGYTF. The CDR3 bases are TGCAGTGCCGGGTTGAGTGGCTACACCTTC.

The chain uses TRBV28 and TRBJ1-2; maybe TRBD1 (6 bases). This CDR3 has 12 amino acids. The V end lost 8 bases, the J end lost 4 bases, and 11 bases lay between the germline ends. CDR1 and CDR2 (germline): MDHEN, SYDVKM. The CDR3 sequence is CASGTRSYGYTF. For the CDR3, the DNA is TGTGCCAGCGGGACACGTAGCTATGGCTACACCTTC.

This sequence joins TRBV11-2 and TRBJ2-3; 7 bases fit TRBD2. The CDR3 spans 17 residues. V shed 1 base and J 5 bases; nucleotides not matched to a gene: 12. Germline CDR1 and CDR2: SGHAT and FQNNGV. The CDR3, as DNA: TGTGCCAGCAGCTTAGCGGCTAGCGGTTCTGTGGTAGATACGCAGTATTTT. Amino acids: CASSLAASGSVVDTQYF.

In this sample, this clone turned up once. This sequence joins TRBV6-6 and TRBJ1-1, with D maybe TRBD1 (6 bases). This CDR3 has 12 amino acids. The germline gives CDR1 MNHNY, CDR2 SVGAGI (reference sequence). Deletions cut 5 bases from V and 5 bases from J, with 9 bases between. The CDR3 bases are TGTGCCAGCAGTAAACAGGGAACTGAAGCTTTCTTT. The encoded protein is CASSKQGTEAFF.

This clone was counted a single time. The CDR3 DNA follows: TGTGCCATCAGCGAGATACAGGGGTCTAACTATGGCTACACCTTC. As protein: CAISEIQGSNYGYTF. The chain has TRBV10-3 and TRBJ1-2; 7 bases are shared with TRBD1. CDR1 and CDR2 (germline): ENHRY, SYGVKD. V was pared by 6 bases and J by 0 bases, with 7 bases of the junction left unmatched. The CDR3 has 15 amino acids.

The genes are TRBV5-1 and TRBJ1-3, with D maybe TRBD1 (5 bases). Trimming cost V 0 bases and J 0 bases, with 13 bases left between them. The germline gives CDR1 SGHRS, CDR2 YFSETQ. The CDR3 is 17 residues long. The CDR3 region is CASSLGAGLSSGNTIYF. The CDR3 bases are TGCGCCAGCAGCTTGGGGGCAGGGCTAAGCTCTGGAAACACCATATATTTT.

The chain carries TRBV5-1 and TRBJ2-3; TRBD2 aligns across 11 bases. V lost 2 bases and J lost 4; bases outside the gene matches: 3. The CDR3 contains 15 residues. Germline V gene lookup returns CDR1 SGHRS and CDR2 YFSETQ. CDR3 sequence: CASSFQGLAADTQYF. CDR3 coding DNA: TGCGCCAGCAGCTTTCAGGGACTAGCGGCAGATACGCAGTATTTT.

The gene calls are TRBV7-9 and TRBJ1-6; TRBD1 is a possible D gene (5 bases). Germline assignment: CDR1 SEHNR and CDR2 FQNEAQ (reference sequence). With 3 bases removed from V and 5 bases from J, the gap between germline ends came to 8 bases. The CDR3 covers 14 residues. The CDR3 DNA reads TGTGCCAGCAGCTTCGCAGGGAATAATTCACCCCTCCACTTT. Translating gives CASSFAGNNSPLHF.

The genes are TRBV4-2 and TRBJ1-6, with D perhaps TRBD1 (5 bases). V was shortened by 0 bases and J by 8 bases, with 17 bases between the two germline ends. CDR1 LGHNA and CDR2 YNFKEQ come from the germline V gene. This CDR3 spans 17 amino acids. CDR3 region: CASSQDLRKGFDSPLHF. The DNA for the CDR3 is TGTGCCAGCAGCCAAGATCTGCGGAAGGGGTTCGATTCACCCCTCCACTTT.

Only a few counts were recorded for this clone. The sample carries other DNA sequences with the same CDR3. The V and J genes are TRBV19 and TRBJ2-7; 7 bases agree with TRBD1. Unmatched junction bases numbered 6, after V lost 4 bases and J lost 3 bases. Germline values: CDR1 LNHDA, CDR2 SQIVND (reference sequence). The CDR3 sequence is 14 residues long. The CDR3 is CASSTRQGGYEQYF. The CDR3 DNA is TGTGCCAGTAGTACCCGACAGGGTGGCTACGAGCAGTACTTC.

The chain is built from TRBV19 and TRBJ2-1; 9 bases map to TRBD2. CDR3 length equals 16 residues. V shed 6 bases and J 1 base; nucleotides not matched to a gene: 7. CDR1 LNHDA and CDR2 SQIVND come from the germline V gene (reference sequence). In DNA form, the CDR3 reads TGTGCCAGTAGGCGGGAGGGGGAGTCTTCCTACAATGAGCAGTTCTTC. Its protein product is CASRREGESSYNEQFF.

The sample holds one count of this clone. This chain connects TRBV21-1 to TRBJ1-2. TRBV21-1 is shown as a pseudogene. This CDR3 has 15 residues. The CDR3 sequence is CASSKTAGRGNGYTF. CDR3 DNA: TGTGCCAGCAGCAAAACAGCGGGGCGCGGGAACGGCTACACCTTC.

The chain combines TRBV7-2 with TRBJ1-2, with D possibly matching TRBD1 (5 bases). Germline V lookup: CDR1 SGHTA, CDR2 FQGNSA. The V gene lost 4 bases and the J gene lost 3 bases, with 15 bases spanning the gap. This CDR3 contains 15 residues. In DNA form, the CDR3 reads TGTGCCAGCAGCTGGAAGGGGATGAGTGACTATGGCTACACCTTC. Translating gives CASSWKGMSDYGYTF.

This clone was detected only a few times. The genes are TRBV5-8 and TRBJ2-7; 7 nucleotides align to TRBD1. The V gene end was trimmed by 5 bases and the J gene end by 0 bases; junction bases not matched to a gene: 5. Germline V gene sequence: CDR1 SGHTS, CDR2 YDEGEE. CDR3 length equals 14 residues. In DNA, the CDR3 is TGTGCCAGCAGGCTTAGGGGGCGCTCCTACGAGCAGTACTTC. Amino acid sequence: CASRLRGRSYEQYF.

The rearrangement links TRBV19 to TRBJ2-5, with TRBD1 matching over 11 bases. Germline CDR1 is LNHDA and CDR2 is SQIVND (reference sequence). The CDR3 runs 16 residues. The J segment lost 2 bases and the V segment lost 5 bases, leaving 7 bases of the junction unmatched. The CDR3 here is CASSLRDRGIQETQYF. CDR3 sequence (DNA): TGTGCCAGTAGTCTCAGGGACAGGGGGATTCAAGAGACCCAGTACTTC.

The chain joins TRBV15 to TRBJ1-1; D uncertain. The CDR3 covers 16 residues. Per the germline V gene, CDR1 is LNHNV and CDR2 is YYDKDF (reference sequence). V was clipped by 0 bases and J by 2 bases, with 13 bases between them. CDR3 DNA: TGTGCCACCAGCAGAGAGTGGGGAGAGCCTAACACTGAAGCTTTCTTT. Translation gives CATSREWGEPNTEAFF. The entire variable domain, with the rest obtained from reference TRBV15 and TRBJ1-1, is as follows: DAMVIQNPRYQVTQFGKPVTLSCSQTLNHNVMYWYQQKSSQAPKLLFHYYDKDFNNEADTPDNFQSRRPNTSFCFLDIRSPGLGDTAMYLCATSREWGEPNTEAFFGQGTRLTVV.

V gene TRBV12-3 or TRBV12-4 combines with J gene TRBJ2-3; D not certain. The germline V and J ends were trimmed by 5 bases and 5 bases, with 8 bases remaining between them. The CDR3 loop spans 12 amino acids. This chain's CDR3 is CASSHTIDTQYF. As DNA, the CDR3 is TGTGCCAGCAGTCACACAATAGATACGCAGTATTTT.

The CDR3 loop reads CASSLNINTGELFF. The CDR3 DNA is TGTGCCAGCAGCCTGAACATAAACACCGGGGAGCTGTTTTTT. The V call is TRBV7-3, the J call TRBJ2-2; no firm D call. The germline CDR1 and CDR2 sequences are SGHTA and FQGTGA. The V and J ends lost 5 bases and 2 bases respectively, with 9 bases between them. CDR3 length: 14 residues.